This T cell receptor beta chain came from a study of shared clonotypes between healthy human individuals. Clones were read by immunoSEQ multiplex PCR, and TCRdb kept only the in-frame ones, dropping some. In the table there are roughly 2.1 million clones, roughly 91% of which are singletons. Terminally differentiated effector memory CD45RA+ cells were left out of the naive CD8 fraction, which was CD45RO-negative and positively selected for CCR7. The CDR3 has 15 residues. V was shortened by 1 base and J by 2 bases, with 8 bases between the two germline ends. Germline V CDR1 and CDR2: SEHNR, FQNEAQ (reference sequence).

This rearrangement joins TRBV7-9 to TRBJ1-4, with TRBD1 as a possible D gene (5 bases). The sequenced material came from naive CD8+ T cells from PBMCs. This TCR was sampled from a man aged 18 to 30 in good health. Some clones in this sample may be carry-over from other donors' samples. The CDR3 region is CASSLVAGTNEKLFF. The CDR3 DNA is TGTGCCAGCAGCTTAGTTGCAGGGACTAATGAAAAACTGTTTTTT.